This passage covers 22 T cell receptor beta chains from one sample sequenced in a study of CD8 T cells in ankylosing spondylitis. Which antigens these TCRs recognize remains unknown. TCRdb reprocessed the 5' RACE reads with MiXCR, giving one entry per CDR3 protein. The repertoire holds approximately 540,000 distinct CDR3 sequences, with roughly 13% as singletons. Findings of the study overall: Ankylosing spondylitis blood appeared to carry a characteristic TCR beta motif of eight or nine highly homologous variants.

Sequences were obtained from blood, either unsorted or a sorted T cell fraction (not recorded which). These receptors all come from a male donor with ankylosing spondylitis.

This chain connects TRBV7-2 to TRBJ1-4, with 9 bases fitting TRBD1. Germline V gene data show CDR1 as SGHTA and CDR2 as FQGNSA. V lost 5 bases and J lost 5; bases outside the gene matches: 9. The CDR3 is made up of 16 amino acids. This chain's CDR3 is CASSLNAGQGNEKLFF. For the CDR3, the DNA is TGTGCCAGCAGCCTCAATGCGGGACAGGGAAATGAAAAACTGTTTTTT.

The rearrangement links TRBV20-1 to TRBJ2-3, with 12 bases matching TRBD2. V dropped 6 bases and J dropped 7; count of bases not matched to a gene: 5. This CDR3 contains 13 residues. CDR1 DFQATT and CDR2 SNEGSKA come from the germline V gene (reference sequence). CDR3 sequence: CSALAGGPNTQYF. The DNA of the CDR3 is TGCAGTGCCCTAGCGGGAGGGCCCAATACGCAGTATTTT.

The rearrangement links TRBV3-1 to TRBJ1-2; no definite D call. CDR3 size: 15 residues. V lost 1 base to trimming and J lost 2 bases, with 11 bases between them. The germline V gene encodes CDR1 LGHDT and CDR2 YNNKEL (reference sequence). CDR3 bases: TGTGCCAGCAGCCAAGCGAGGCGGAGGAACTATGGCTACACCTTC. It codes for CASSQARRRNYGYTF.

The table lists this clonotype with a few counts. The rearrangement joins TRBV5-5 to TRBJ1-3; the D is unclear. The CDR3 contains 15 residues. Between the trimmed V and J ends, which lost 0 bases and 4 bases, there was a span of 11 bases. The germline V gene has CDR1 SGHKS and CDR2 YYEKEE (reference sequence). The CDR3 here is CASSLDSSWGNTIYF. The CDR3 DNA reads TGTGCCAGCAGCTTGGATAGTTCTTGGGGAAACACCATATATTTT.

The V call is TRBV7-2, the J call TRBJ2-5, with 10 bases that match TRBD2. The germline CDR1 and CDR2 sequences are SGHTA and FQGNSA. J was trimmed by 0 bases and V by 5 bases; bases with no gene match: 3. The CDR3 consists of 15 residues. DNA of the CDR3: TGTGCCAGCAGCGCTAGCGGGGGATACCAAGAGACCCAGTACTTC. Amino acid sequence: CASSASGGYQETQYF.

This clonotype has at least ten counts. The chain joins TRBV29-1 to TRBJ1-1, with 10 nucleotides matching TRBD1. The V segment lost 6 bases and the J segment 1 base; nucleotides outside the gene matches: 5. In germline, CDR1 is SQVTM, CDR2 ANQGSEA. The CDR3 runs 14 residues. The CDR3 loop is CSVHRDRGNTEAFF. The CDR3 DNA reads as TGCAGCGTGCACCGGGACAGGGGGAACACTGAAGCTTTCTTT.

The V call is TRBV20-1, the J call TRBJ2-1; 8 bases fit TRBD2. The germline CDR1 and CDR2 sequences are DFQATT and SNEGSKA (reference sequence). Losses at the gene ends were 2 bases for V and 6 bases for J; bases not matched to a gene: 9. The CDR3 is made up of 15 amino acids. CDR3 bases: TGCAGTGCTAGATACGACGGGAGGGCCCTCAATGAGCAGTTCTTC. This translates into CSARYDGRALNEQFF.

The V and J genes are TRBV11-1 and TRBJ2-1; D possibly corresponds to TRBD1 (5 bases). V was clipped by 7 bases and J by 0 bases, with 28 bases between them. The CDR3 spans 20 residues. Germline V gene sequence: CDR1 SGHAT, CDR2 FQDESV (reference sequence). CDR3 in DNA: TGTGCCAGCACCCCGAGAAGTCAACAGGTGGTCCTTAGCTCCTACAATGAGCAGTTCTTC. It codes for CASTPRSQQVVLSSYNEQFF.

The gene calls are TRBV12-3 or TRBV12-4 and TRBJ2-6; the D gene is possibly TRBD1 (6 bases). The CDR3 contains 16 residues. Between the trimmed V and J ends, which lost 5 bases and 0 bases, there was a span of 11 bases. This CDR3 reads CASSDRIRSGANVLTF. In DNA form, the CDR3 reads TGTGCCAGCAGTGACAGGATTCGCTCTGGGGCCAACGTCCTGACTTTC.

J is TRBJ1-5 and V is TRBV14, with 9 bases identical to TRBD1. V was pared by 1 base and J by 6 bases, with 4 bases of the junction left unmatched. Germline assignment: CDR1 SGHDN and CDR2 FVKESK. The CDR3 runs to 15 residues. The CDR3 here is CASSQGTGDIQPQHF. The DNA for the CDR3 is TGTGCCAGCAGCCAAGGGACAGGGGATATTCAGCCCCAGCATTTT.

The CDR3 DNA reads TGCGCCAGCAGCGTCGGACAGGGGGCTGTGACCCAGTACTTC. Amino acids: CASSVGQGAVTQYF. J is TRBJ2-5 and V is TRBV5-1; TRBD1 aligns across 11 bases. This CDR3 is 14 amino acids long. In germline, CDR1 is SGHRS, CDR2 YFSETQ. The V segment lost 4 bases and the J segment 7 bases; nucleotides outside the gene matches: 6.

The J gene is TRBJ1-3, the V gene TRBV29-1; D perhaps matches TRBD1 (5 bases). CDR3 length equals 14 residues. Germline V lookup: CDR1 SQVTM, CDR2 ANQGSEA. V was shortened by 6 bases and J by 0 bases, with 12 bases between the two germline ends. The CDR3 sequence is CSVGDVFSGNTIYF. DNA for the CDR3: TGCAGCGTGGGGGACGTCTTCTCTGGAAACACCATATATTTT. Combining the CDR3 with reference TRBV29-1 and TRBJ1-3 gives the whole variable domain SAVISQKPSRDICQRGTSLTIQCQVDSQVTMMFWYRQQPGQSLTLIATANQGSEATYESGFVIDKFPISRPNLTFSTLTVSNMSPEDSSIYLCSVGDVFSGNTIYFGEGSWLTVV.

This chain connects TRBV18 to TRBJ2-7; D is unclear. Germline CDR1 and CDR2: KGHSH and LQKENI. The ends were cut back, 3 bases at V and 0 bases at J, with 12 bases in the middle. The CDR3 has 15 residues. CDR3 nucleotides: TGTGCCAGCTCACCTCCCGACGGATTCTCCTACGAGCAGTACTTC. This translates into CASSPPDGFSYEQYF.

The chain uses TRBV13 and TRBJ2-5, with a possible D match to TRBD2 (5 bases). Germline V gene data show CDR1 as PRHDT and CDR2 as FYEKMQ (reference sequence). Trimming cost V 5 bases and J 5 bases, with 9 bases left between them. CDR3 length: 12 residues. The CDR3 spells CASSTRGETQYF. The CDR3 DNA reads TGTGCCAGCAGCACCCGAGGGGAGACCCAGTACTTC.

The chain recombines TRBV20-1 with TRBJ1-1; tentatively, D is TRBD1 (6 bases). The CDR3 runs to 15 residues. Germline loops: CDR1 DFQATT, CDR2 SNEGSKA (reference sequence). V was clipped by 4 bases and J by 0 bases, with 15 bases between them. For the CDR3, the DNA is TGCAGTGCTACCGCCGGGACACAAATGAACACTGAAGCTTTCTTT. This sequence encodes CSATAGTQMNTEAFF.

This clonotype was detected only a few times. The chain carries TRBV20-1 and TRBJ1-1; a weak D match, TRBD1 (5 bases). Trimming took off 5 bases at V and 3 bases at J, with 7 bases between the two ends. This CDR3 has 11 residues. From germline, CDR1 is DFQATT and CDR2 SNEGSKA (reference sequence). The CDR3 nucleotides read TGCAGTGCTCCCAGGGACACTGAAGCTTTCTTT. Translation gives CSAPRDTEAFF.

V usage is TRBV5-1 and J usage is TRBJ2-5; unclear D gene. V gave up 0 bases and J gave up 1 base, with 10 bases separating them. Germline V gene sequence: CDR1 SGHRS, CDR2 YFSETQ. This CDR3 spans 15 amino acids. The CDR3 reads CASSLAGSLQETQYF. Written as DNA, the CDR3 is TGCGCCAGCAGCTTGGCCGGCAGCCTCCAAGAGACCCAGTACTTC.

The genes are TRBV7-9 and TRBJ2-6; D is possibly TRBD1 (5 bases). CDR1 and CDR2 (germline): SEHNR, FQNEAQ (reference sequence). This CDR3 contains 15 residues. V shed 6 bases and J shed 4 bases, with 13 bases lying between them. CDR3 protein: CASSLQAPGANVLTF. The CDR3 DNA sequence: TGTGCCAGCAGTCTACAGGCTCCCGGGGCCAACGTCCTGACTTTC.

This clonotype came up once. With a much larger clone just one base away, this may be a read error. The genes are TRBV4-2 and TRBJ1-2, with D perhaps matching TRBD1 (6 bases). The CDR3 has 14 residues. Per the germline V gene, CDR1 is LGHNA and CDR2 is YNFKEQ. The DNA of the CDR3 is TGTGCCAGAAGCCAAGACAGGAGCAACTATGGCTACACCTTC. As protein: CARSQDRSNYGYTF.

V is TRBV5-1 and J is TRBJ2-7; TRBD1 matches at 8 bases. Germline trimming cut 2 bases from V and 4 bases from J; bases unmatched to any gene: 5. Germline CDR1 and CDR2: SGHRS and YFSETQ. This CDR3 is built from 14 residues. The chain's CDR3 is CASSLQGGLYEQYV. The CDR3 nucleotides read TGCGCCAGCAGCTTACAGGGGGGTTTGTACGAGCAGTACGTC.

CDR3 sequence: CASRATSGSDGEQFF. The CDR3, as DNA: TGTGCCAGCAGGGCGACTAGCGGGAGCGATGGTGAGCAGTTCTTC. This chain joins TRBV6-1 and TRBJ2-1, with TRBD2 matching over 12 bases. The germline V gene encodes CDR1 MNHNS and CDR2 SASEGT. CDR3 length equals 15 residues. Trimming cost V 6 bases and J 9 bases; bases outside gene matches: 9.

In this sample, this clonotype turned up many times. The V call is TRBV4-2, the J call TRBJ1-2; possible D gene TRBD1, 5 bases. The V and J ends lost 1 base and 3 bases respectively, with 12 bases between them. The V gene's germline CDR1 is LGHNA and CDR2 YNFKEQ. The length of the CDR3 is 15 residues. CDR3: CASSQGQRRDYGYTF. Here the CDR3 DNA reads TGTGCCAGCAGCCAAGGACAGCGGAGGGACTATGGCTACACCTTC.